This entry lists 26 T cell receptor beta chains sequenced from one sample in a study of shared T cell receptors in the human thymus. Here immunoSEQ multiplex PCR was the method, and the copy in TCRdb shows in-frame clones only, minus some. This table has 640,000 or so clones, more than 70% appearing once. In addition, the sample was reused for a study of human thymus T cells.

Sequenced: thymocytes. These TCRs come from a boy less than two years old with a congenital heart defect.

The chain uses TRBV28 and TRBJ1-1, with D possibly TRBD1 on 6 matching bases. This CDR3 spans 14 amino acids. CDR1 MDHEN and CDR2 SYDVKM come from the germline V gene. The ends were cut back, 5 bases at V and 5 bases at J, with 15 bases in the middle. The CDR3 region is CASSKGGLWTEAFF. The CDR3 DNA is TGTGCCAGCAGTAAAGGGGGTTTATGGACTGAAGCTTTCTTT.

The chain employs TRBV28 and TRBJ2-7, with 8 bases fitting TRBD2. The V and J ends lost 7 bases and 3 bases, in that order; junction bases with no gene match: 20. The CDR3 covers 18 residues. CDR1 is MDHEN and CDR2 is SYDVKM in the germline V gene. CDR3 region: CASKRAGDLDLPDYEQYF. The CDR3, as DNA: TGTGCCAGCAAAAGAGCGGGAGACTTAGACCTGCCCGACTACGAGCAGTACTTC.

The genes are TRBV5-8 and TRBJ2-7; D possibly corresponds to TRBD1 (5 bases). V gave up 0 bases and J gave up 2 bases, with 9 bases separating them. This CDR3 has 14 residues. CDR1 is SGHTS and CDR2 is YDEGEE in the germline V gene. The DNA for the CDR3 is TGTGCCAGCAGCTTGGGGTGCAGGGCCTACGAGCAGTACTTC. It specifies CASSLGCRAYEQYF.

The rearrangement links TRBV7-2 to TRBJ2-3; D unresolved. CDR3 length equals 13 residues. V was pared by 4 bases and J by 6 bases, with 11 bases between. Germline CDR1 is SGHTA and CDR2 is FQGNSA. The CDR3 bases are TGTGCCAGCAGCTCCCTCTCCCTCGATACGCAGTATTTT. Translated: CASSSLSLDTQYF.

The chain couples TRBV12-5 to TRBJ1-1; no firm D call. The length of the CDR3 is 11 residues. V lost 7 bases, J lost 14 bases, and 17 bases lay in between. Germline CDR1 and CDR2: LGHNT and FRNRAP. This CDR3 reads CASEEEAWWFF. CDR3 nucleotides: TGTGCTAGTGAGGAGGAGGCCTGGTGGTTCTTT.

The genes are TRBV12-5 and TRBJ2-3; tentatively, D is TRBD2 (5 bases). V was pared by 5 bases and J by 5 bases, with 17 bases between. CDR3 size: 15 residues. CDR1 LGHNT and CDR2 FRNRAP come from the germline V gene. Here the CDR3 reads CASGQNLLAGDTQYF. As DNA, the CDR3 is TGTGCTAGTGGTCAAAACCTCCTAGCAGGAGATACGCAGTATTTT.

The chain joins TRBV5-1 to TRBJ2-2; 7 nucleotides match TRBD2. Looked up from germline, CDR1 is SGHRS and CDR2 is YFSETQ. This CDR3 region has 16 residues. V trimming: 4 bases; J trimming: 3 bases; junction bases outside the gene matches: 9. The CDR3 DNA follows: TGCGCCAGCAGCCCGGTTGCGGGAGCACACACCGGGGAGCTGTTTTTT. Encoded protein: CASSPVAGAHTGELFF. The whole variable domain, filled in from reference TRBV5-1 and TRBJ2-2, reads KAGVTQTPRYLIKTRGQQVTLSCSPISGHRSVSWYQQTPGQGLQFLFEYFSETQRNKGNFPGRFSGRQFSNSRSEMNVSTLELGDSALYLCASSPVAGAHTGELFFGEGSRLTVL.

This clone was seen only a few times. This chain links TRBV4-1 with TRBJ1-1, with D hard to call. The CDR3 length is 17 residues. The germline V and J ends were trimmed by 0 bases and 1 base, with 15 bases remaining between them. Germline CDR1 and CDR2: MGHRA and YSYEKL. CDR3 in DNA: TGCGCCAGCAGCCAAGAACCAACCGGGAGCTCGAACACTGAAGCTTTCTTT. The encoded protein is CASSQEPTGSSNTEAFF.

This clone is a singleton in its sample. The rearrangement links TRBV6-1 to TRBJ2-7; TRBD1 is a possible D gene (5 bases). The V end lost 8 bases, the J end lost 3 bases, and 17 bases lay between the germline ends. Looked up from germline, CDR1 is MNHNS and CDR2 is SASEGT. The CDR3 is 14 residues long. CDR3 residues: CASVHRGSNYEQYF. In DNA form, the CDR3 reads TGTGCCAGCGTCCATAGGGGTAGTAACTACGAGCAGTACTTC.

The chain has TRBV9 and TRBJ2-1; 10 bases line up with TRBD2. V gave up 3 bases and J gave up 6 bases; unmatched junction bases: 9. This CDR3 has 16 amino acids. The germline V gene has CDR1 SGDLS and CDR2 YYNGEE. The CDR3 loop reads CASSEFPGLAPNEQFF. The CDR3 nucleotides are TGTGCCAGCAGCGAGTTTCCGGGACTAGCGCCCAATGAGCAGTTCTTC.

The chain joins TRBV6-6 to TRBJ1-1, with 10 bases aligning to TRBD1. V shed 5 bases and J 11 bases; nucleotides not matched to a gene: 8. CDR1 and CDR2 (germline): MNHNY, SVGAGI (reference sequence). The CDR3 covers 13 residues. CDR3 sequence: CASSPLPDRGAFF. CDR3 sequence (DNA): TGTGCCAGCAGTCCTCTCCCGGACAGGGGGGCTTTCTTT.

This chain connects TRBV19 to TRBJ1-5; TRBD1 agrees at 7 bases. The CDR3 spans 13 residues. Germline V CDR1 and CDR2: LNHDA, SQIVND (reference sequence). V was clipped by 10 bases and J by 7 bases; unmatched bases: 10. CDR3 sequence reads: CATRQGGRQPQHF. The CDR3 nucleotides are TGTGCCACCCGTCAGGGGGGCAGACAGCCCCAGCATTTT.

The chain has TRBV7-2 and TRBJ2-6; 9 nucleotides agree with TRBD1. Germline V lookup: CDR1 SGHTA, CDR2 FQGNSA. Trimming at V came to 4 bases and at J to 0 bases, leaving 10 bases not matched to a gene. This CDR3 is built from 19 residues. The CDR3 here is CASSSPGQGGSSGANVLTF. The CDR3 DNA reads TGTGCCAGCAGCTCGCCGGGACAGGGAGGGAGCTCTGGGGCCAACGTCCTGACTTTC.

The V call is TRBV28, the J call TRBJ2-7; D not certain. Trimming shortened V by 6 bases and J by 5 bases, and 20 bases separated the two germline ends. CDR3 size: 15 residues. The germline V gene encodes CDR1 MDHEN and CDR2 SYDVKM. The CDR3 region is CASSLDWISTHEQYF. In DNA, the CDR3 is TGTGCCAGCAGCCTCGACTGGATATCCACCCACGAGCAGTACTTC.

This clone was found once. The chain combines TRBV28 with TRBJ1-1; D is unresolved. Between the trimmed V and J ends, which lost 2 bases and 1 base, there was a span of 8 bases. CDR1 is MDHEN and CDR2 is SYDVKM in the germline V gene. The CDR3 consists of 14 residues. CDR3 in amino acids: CASSLGRGNTEAFF. For the CDR3, the DNA is TGTGCCAGCAGTTTAGGTCGGGGGAACACTGAAGCTTTCTTT.

This chain links TRBV11-1 with TRBJ2-7; a possible D gene is TRBD1 (6 bases). CDR1 and CDR2 (germline): SGHAT, FQDESV (reference sequence). Trimming cost V 8 bases and J 2 bases, with 13 bases left between them. The CDR3 is 13 residues long. DNA for the CDR3: TGTGCCAGCGGACGGACAGACCCCTACGAGCAGTACTTC. Translation: CASGRTDPYEQYF.

This chain uses TRBV7-9 with TRBJ2-3; 14 positions match TRBD2. Germline lookup yields CDR1 SEHNR and CDR2 FQNEAQ (reference sequence). Losses at the gene ends were 5 bases for V and 6 bases for J; bases not matched to a gene: 10. The CDR3 has 17 amino acids. The CDR3 region is CASSPVGTSGSRDTQYF. CDR3 nucleotides: TGTGCCAGCAGCCCCGTCGGGACTAGCGGGAGTAGGGATACGCAGTATTTT.

This clone showed up just a few times. The chain has TRBV19 and TRBJ2-7, with a weak D call TRBD1 (6 bases). This CDR3 has 15 residues. Germline V gene lookup returns CDR1 LNHDA and CDR2 SQIVND (reference sequence). The ends were cut back, 9 bases at V and 3 bases at J, with 21 bases in the middle. CDR3: CASLGVRDNGYEQYF. The CDR3 DNA follows: TGTGCCAGCCTCGGGGTCCGGGACAATGGCTACGAGCAGTACTTC.

The CDR3: CATQGHTGDGGTDTQYF. CDR3 nucleotide sequence: TGTGCCACTCAAGGACATACAGGGGATGGGGGTACAGATACGCAGTATTTT. V usage is TRBV19 and J usage is TRBJ2-3, with TRBD1 identical over 7 bases. V was pared by 10 bases and J by 3 bases, with 19 bases of the junction left unmatched. Germline V lookup: CDR1 LNHDA, CDR2 SQIVND (reference sequence). CDR3 length equals 17 residues.

The gene calls are TRBV13 and TRBJ1-3; D is ambiguous. V lost 5 bases, J lost 4 bases, and 12 bases lay in between. The germline V gene encodes CDR1 PRHDT and CDR2 FYEKMQ (reference sequence). The CDR3 contains 14 residues. DNA of the CDR3: TGTGCCAGCAGCCTACGGGGTTTCGGAAACACCATATATTTT. It specifies CASSLRGFGNTIYF.

The V gene is TRBV11-2, the J gene TRBJ2-1; 9 bases map to TRBD2. In germline, CDR1 is SGHAT, CDR2 FQNNGV. The CDR3 runs 17 residues. V shed 2 bases, J shed 4 bases, and the junction held 9 bases outside the gene matches. CDR3 loop: CASSLKEAGGEYNEQFF. CDR3 DNA: TGTGCCAGCAGCTTAAAGGAGGCGGGAGGGGAATACAATGAGCAGTTCTTC.

The rearrangement uses TRBV5-1 and TRBJ2-7; D is ambiguous. CDR3 size: 13 residues. The V and J ends lost 0 bases and 4 bases respectively, with 8 bases between them. Germline V gives CDR1 SGHRS, CDR2 YFSETQ. In DNA form, the CDR3 reads TGCGCCAGCAGCTTGGGTTTTCCGTACGAGCAGTACTTC. Its translation is CASSLGFPYEQYF.

This clone was found a few times. The chain employs TRBV4-3 and TRBJ2-1; the D gene is possibly TRBD2 (7 bases). Germline V CDR1 and CDR2: LGHNA, YSLEER. The CDR3 runs 18 residues. The V end was cut by 0 bases, the J end by 1 base, with 16 bases between. The CDR3 coding sequence is TGCGCCAGCAGCCAAGATCGGGTCGCGGGGGCGTCCTACAATGAGCAGTTCTTC. Amino acids: CASSQDRVAGASYNEQFF.

This clone was detected only a few times. The J gene is TRBJ2-3, the V gene TRBV30; 13 nucleotides align to TRBD2. Germline CDR1 GTSNPN, CDR2 SVGIG (reference sequence). The junction had 17 bases not matched to a gene; V was cut back by 3 bases and J by 5 bases. The CDR3 extends over 19 amino acids. The CDR3 DNA sequence: TGTGCCTGGAGGCCGGGCACTAGCGGGGGGGCCTCTGCTAAAGATACGCAGTATTTT. It specifies CAWRPGTSGGASAKDTQYF.

V and J are TRBV5-1 and TRBJ2-3; 13 positions match TRBD2. V dropped 0 bases and J dropped 0; count of bases not matched to a gene: 4. Germline V lookup: CDR1 SGHRS, CDR2 YFSETQ. The length of the CDR3 is 18 residues. The CDR3 DNA reads as TGCGCCAGCAGCTTGGGACTAGCGGGGGGCTCAAGCACAGATACGCAGTATTTT. It encodes CASSLGLAGGSSTDTQYF.

As concerns this clone: Different DNA sequences within this sample yield the same CDR3. V usage is TRBV28 and J usage is TRBJ2-3; weak D call: TRBD2 (6 bases). Deletions cut 5 bases from V and 3 bases from J, with 15 bases between. The germline gives CDR1 MDHEN, CDR2 SYDVKM. The CDR3 runs 15 residues. DNA for the CDR3: TGTGCCAGCAGTCCCACAGCGGGTGGTACAGATACGCAGTATTTT. Amino acid sequence: CASSPTAGGTDTQYF.